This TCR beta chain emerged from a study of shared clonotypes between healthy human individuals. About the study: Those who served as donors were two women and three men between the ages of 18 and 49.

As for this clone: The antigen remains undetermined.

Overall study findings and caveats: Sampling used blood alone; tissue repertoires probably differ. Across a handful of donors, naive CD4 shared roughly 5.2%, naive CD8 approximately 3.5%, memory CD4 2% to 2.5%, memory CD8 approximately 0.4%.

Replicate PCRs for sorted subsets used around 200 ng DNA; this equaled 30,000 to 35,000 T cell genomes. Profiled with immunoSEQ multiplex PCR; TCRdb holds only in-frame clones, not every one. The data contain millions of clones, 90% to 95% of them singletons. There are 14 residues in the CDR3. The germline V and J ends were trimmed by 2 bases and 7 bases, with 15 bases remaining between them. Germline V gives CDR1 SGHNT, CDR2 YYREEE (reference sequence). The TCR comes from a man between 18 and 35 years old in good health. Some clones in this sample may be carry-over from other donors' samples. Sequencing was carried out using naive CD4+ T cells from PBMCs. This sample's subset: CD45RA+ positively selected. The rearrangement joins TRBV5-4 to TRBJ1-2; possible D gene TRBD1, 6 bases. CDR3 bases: TGTGCCAGCAGCTTACCGGGGGGCGGTAGTGGCTACACCTTC. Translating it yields CASSLPGGGSGYTF.